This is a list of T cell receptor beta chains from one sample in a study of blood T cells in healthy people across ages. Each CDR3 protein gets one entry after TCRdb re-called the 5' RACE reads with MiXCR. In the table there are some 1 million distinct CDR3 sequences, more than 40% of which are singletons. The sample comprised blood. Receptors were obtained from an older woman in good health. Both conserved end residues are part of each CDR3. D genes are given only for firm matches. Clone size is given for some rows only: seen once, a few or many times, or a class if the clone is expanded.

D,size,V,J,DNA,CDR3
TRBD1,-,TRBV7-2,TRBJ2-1,TGTGCCAGCAGCTTGTCGGGACAGGGTTTCGGGAATGAGCAGTTCTTC,CASSLSGQGFGNEQFF
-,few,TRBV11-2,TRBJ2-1,TGTGCCAGCAGCTTAGGGGGTCTCAGGGGTAGGAGTGAGCAGTTCTTC,CASSLGGLRGRSEQFF
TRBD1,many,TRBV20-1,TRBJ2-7,TGCAGTGCTGCCGGGACAGGGGGAAACGACGAGCAGTACTTC,CSAAGTGGNDEQYF
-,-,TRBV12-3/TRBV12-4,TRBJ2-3,TGTGCCAGCAACCCCTTCCGAGGTCGGGCAGATACGCAGTATTTT,CASNPFRGRADTQYF
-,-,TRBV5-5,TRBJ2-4,TGTGCCAGCTTCCCCAGGGGGGGGGCTAGAAGAAACATTCAGTACTTC,CASFPRGGARRNIQYF
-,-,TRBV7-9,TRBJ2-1,TGTGCCAGCAGCTCTGCTAATGAGCAGTTCTTC,CASSSANEQFF
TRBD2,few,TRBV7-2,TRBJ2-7,TGTGCCAGCAGCTTGCTAGCGGGAGGCCCCGAGCAGTACTTC,CASSLLAGGPEQYF
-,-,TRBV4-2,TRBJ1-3,TGTGCCAGCAGCCAAGTGGACAGTAGAAACACCATATATTTT,CASSQVDSRNTIYF
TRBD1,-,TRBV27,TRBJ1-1,TGTGCCAGCAACTCCCACAGGGGCGGTGAAGCTTTCTTT,CASNSHRGGEAFF
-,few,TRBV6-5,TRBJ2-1,TGTGCCAGCAGTCCCCCCGGGAGCCATTACTTCAATGAGCAGTTCTTC,CASSPPGSHYFNEQFF
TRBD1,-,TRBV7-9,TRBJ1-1,TGTGCCAGCAGCAGGACAGGGGAAGGGGAAGCTTTCTTT,CASSRTGEGEAFF
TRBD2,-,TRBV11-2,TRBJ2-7,TGTGCCAGCAGCTCCATCCGCGGGAGCAATGAGCAGTACTTC,CASSSIRGSNEQYF
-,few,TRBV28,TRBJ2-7,TGTGCCAGCAAACTAAGGGCAGCTAGGGAGCAGTACTTC,CASKLRAAREQYF
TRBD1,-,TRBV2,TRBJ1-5,TGTGCCAGCTTAAGCGGACAGGGGGAAGGTCAGCCCCAGCATTTT,CASLSGQGEGQPQHF
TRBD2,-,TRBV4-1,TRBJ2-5,TGCGCCAGCAGCCAAGATGAGCTCTCGCGGGAGCGGTACTTC,CASSQDELSRERYF
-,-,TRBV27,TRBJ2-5,TGTGCCAGCAGTTTTGGGGTAGAGTACCAAGAGACCCAGTACTTC,CASSFGVEYQETQYF
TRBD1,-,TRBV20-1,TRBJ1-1,TGCAGTGCTAGAGTGGGGGGACAGGGGACTTTCTTT,CSARVGGQGTFF
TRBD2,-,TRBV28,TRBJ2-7,TGTGCCAGCAGTTTTGGCGGGAGAGGTTGGGGCTACGAGCAGTACTTC,CASSFGGRGWGYEQYF
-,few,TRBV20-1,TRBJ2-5,TGCAGTGCTAAGGGGCTGGGAATTCAAGAGACCCAGTACTTC,CSAKGLGIQETQYF
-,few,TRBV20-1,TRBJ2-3,TGCAGTGCTTCGAGGGGGGAGGGGACAGATACGCAGTATTTT,CSASRGEGTDTQYF
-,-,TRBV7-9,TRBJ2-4,TGTGCCAGCAGCTTGGCAGGGGCTTCGGACATTCAGTACTTC,CASSLAGASDIQYF
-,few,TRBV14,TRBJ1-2,TGTGCCAGCAGCCAAGCTCCAGCTTATGGCTACACCTTC,CASSQAPAYGYTF
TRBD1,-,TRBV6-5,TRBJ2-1,TGTGCCAGCAGTCGGGACAGGACCCGGGGTGAGCAGTTCTTC,CASSRDRTRGEQFF
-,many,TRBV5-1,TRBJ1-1,TGCGCCAGCGCCGCCGGGACGGCGAACACTGAAGCTTTCTTT,CASAAGTANTEAFF
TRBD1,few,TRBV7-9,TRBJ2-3,TGTGCCAGCAGTCTTGGGACAGGGTTACATACGCAGTATTTT,CASSLGTGLHTQYF
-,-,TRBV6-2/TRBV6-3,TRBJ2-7,TGTGCCAGCATCCGGGACACCGTAAGTAGTGAGCAGTACTTC,CASIRDTVSSEQYF
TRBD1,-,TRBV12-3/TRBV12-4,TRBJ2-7,TGTGCCAGCAGACCCTCAGGGGGTACCTACGAGCAGTACTTC,CASRPSGGTYEQYF
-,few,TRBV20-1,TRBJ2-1,TGCAGTGCCATGATGCCATCTCAACCGATATACAATGAGCAGTTCTTC,CSAMMPSQPIYNEQFF
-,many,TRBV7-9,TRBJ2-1,TGTGCCAGCAGCTTCGTGGGGGTTTTAAGGAATGAGCAGTTCTTC,CASSFVGVLRNEQFF